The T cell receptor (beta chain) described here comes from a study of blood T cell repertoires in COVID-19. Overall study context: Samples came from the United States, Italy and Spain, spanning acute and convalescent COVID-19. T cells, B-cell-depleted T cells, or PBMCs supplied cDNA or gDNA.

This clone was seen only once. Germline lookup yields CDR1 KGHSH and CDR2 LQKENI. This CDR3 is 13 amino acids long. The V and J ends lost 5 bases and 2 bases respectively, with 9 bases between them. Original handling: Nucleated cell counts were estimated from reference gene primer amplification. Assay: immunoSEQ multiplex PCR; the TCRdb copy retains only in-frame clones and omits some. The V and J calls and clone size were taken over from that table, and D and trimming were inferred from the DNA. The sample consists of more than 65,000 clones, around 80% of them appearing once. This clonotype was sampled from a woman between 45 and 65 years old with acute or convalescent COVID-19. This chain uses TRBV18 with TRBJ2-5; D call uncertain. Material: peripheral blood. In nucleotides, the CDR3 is TGTGCCAGCTCATCGGCTAGGCAAGAGACCCAGTACTTC. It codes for CASSSARQETQYF.